This record looks at one T cell receptor beta chain sequence and its context. What it binds is not known. This sample stems from a study of T cell repertoires in ileal Crohn's disease. The study's findings and limits: Clonality above 26.8% at surgery always came with endoscopic recurrence. Clonal expansions were more frequent in active smokers than non-smokers at surgery.

Between the trimmed V and J ends, which lost 0 bases and 1 base, there was a span of 10 bases. Germline V lookup: CDR1 SEHNR, CDR2 FQNEAQ (reference sequence). CDR3 size: 16 residues. Profiling relied on immunoSEQ multiplex PCR, and the TCRdb table lists in-frame clones only, not all of them. This table holds around 15,000 clones, approximately 87% found once. The receptor was isolated from an adult with Crohn's disease. The V call is TRBV7-9, the J call TRBJ1-5; D possibly corresponds to TRBD1 (6 bases). Sequenced material: ileal tissue. CDR3 DNA: TGTGCCAGCAGCTTAGCCGGACAGATCAGCAATCAGCCCCAGCATTTT. It codes for CASSLAGQISNQPQHF.